Listed below are T cell receptor beta chains from one sample, sequenced in a study of T cell responses to AZD1222 COVID-19 vaccine. Generated by immunoSEQ multiplex PCR, the TCRdb table keeps only in-frame clones and is missing some. The table has about 120,000 clones, 85% to 90% seen once. The sample consisted of peripheral blood, taken on day 0 of AZD1222 vaccination. These receptors all stem from an adult in good health. The CDR3 runs from the conserved cysteine through the conserved F or W. Fields, in order: CDR3 DNA, CDR3 protein, J gene, D gene, clone size, V gene. D genes are given only for firm matches. Clone size is stated in some rows and not others, as once, few, many or a class when expanded.

TGTGCCAGCAGCTCACTGACAGGGGAGGGCTACACCTTC CASSSLTGEGYTF TRBJ1-2 TRBD1 - TRBV5-6
TGTGCCAGCAGACCCCGGTCAGGGGACGTTGAGCAGTTCTTC CASRPRSGDVEQFF TRBJ2-1 - - TRBV25-1
TGTGCCAGCAGCGTAGAGTTGACCACAGATACGCAGTATTTT CASSVELTTDTQYF TRBJ2-3 - - TRBV9
TGTGCCAGCAGCGGTGGGGACACAAAGGGAAACACTGAAGCTTTCTTT CASSGGDTKGNTEAFF TRBJ1-1 - once TRBV11-3
TGTGCCAGCAGCCAAGGAGGGGGGCAGGGCTATGGCTACACCTTC CASSQGGGQGYGYTF TRBJ1-2 - - TRBV3-1/TRBV3-2
TGTGCCAGCAGCTTGGACTCCGGGGATTCACCCCTCCACTTT CASSLDSGDSPLHF TRBJ1-6 - few TRBV5-6
TGTGCTAGCAGCTTAGGCCAGGGGGTAGGCTACGAGCAGTACTTC CASSLGQGVGYEQYF TRBJ2-7 TRBD1 - TRBV7-7
TGTGCCAGTAGTCCGACTAGCGGGAGCCCCCATGAGCAGTTCTTC CASSPTSGSPHEQFF TRBJ2-1 TRBD2 - TRBV19
TGTGCCAGCAGTGGGGGACTAGTTAACGGGGAGCTGTTTTTT CASSGGLVNGELFF TRBJ2-2 TRBD2 - TRBV25-1
TGTGCCAGCAGCCAAGCAGTTTGGGGACAGCTACATTTT CASSQAVWGQLHF TRBJ1-5 TRBD1 - TRBV14
TGTGCCAGCTCACCACGGGACTCGGCAACCGGGGAGCTGTTTTTT CASSPRDSATGELFF TRBJ2-2 - - TRBV18
TGTGCCAGCAGTCGGACCGCGGGCTACACCTTC CASSRTAGYTF TRBJ1-2 - - TRBV12-3/TRBV12-4
TGTGCCAGCTCTCAATCGGGGGCGCCTCCCTACGAGCAGTACTTC CASSQSGAPPYEQYF TRBJ2-7 - - TRBV18
TGTGCCAGCAGCCAACGGACGTTAACTGAAGCTTTCTTT CASSQRTLTEAFF TRBJ1-1 - - TRBV4-2
TGCAGTGCTAGAGGGACATTCGAGCAGTACTTC CSARGTFEQYF TRBJ2-7 - - TRBV20-1
TGTGCCAGCAGTTACCCGGGGAACTATGGCTACACCTTC CASSYPGNYGYTF TRBJ1-2 - - TRBV6-6
TGTGCCAGCAGTACCGGGACGGCCTACAATCAGCCCCAGCATTTT CASSTGTAYNQPQHF TRBJ1-5 - once TRBV6-2/TRBV6-3
TGTGCCAGTAGTAGAAGGTTTAATGAGCAGTTCTTC CASSRRFNEQFF TRBJ2-1 - - TRBV19
TGTGCCAGCTCACTAAACAGGGACAATCAGCCCCAGCATTTT CASSLNRDNQPQHF TRBJ1-5 - - TRBV18
TGCAGCGTAGGACAGGGAACCAAACTGTTTTTT CSVGQGTKLFF TRBJ1-4 TRBD1 - TRBV29-1
TGTGCCAGCAGCCAAGGAAGGGGGACTAGCGGCCGGGGGCAGTACTTC CASSQGRGTSGRGQYF TRBJ2-7 TRBD2 - TRBV3-1/TRBV3-2
TGTGCCACCAGCAGAGATAGAGGGCCTCAGCCCCAGCATTTT CATSRDRGPQPQHF TRBJ1-5 - - TRBV15
TGTGCCAGCAGCTTCCTTGGGAGCGGACAATACAATGAGCAGTTCTTC CASSFLGSGQYNEQFF TRBJ2-1 - - TRBV7-9
TGTGCCAGCAGTCGGACTAGCTTTGAGTACGAGCAGTACTTC CASSRTSFEYEQYF TRBJ2-7 TRBD2 - TRBV6-2/TRBV6-3
TGTGCCAGCAGCCCTCAGACGCCCCAGGGAGCCAATGAGCAGTTCTTC CASSPQTPQGANEQFF TRBJ2-1 - - TRBV6-2/TRBV6-3
TGTGCCACGTCTCGAGGGGCGGGAGTACTGTACGAGCAGTACTTC CATSRGAGVLYEQYF TRBJ2-7 TRBD2 - TRBV15
TGTGCCAGCTCACCTCAGGACAACACTGAAGCTTTCTTT CASSPQDNTEAFF TRBJ1-1 - - TRBV18
TGTGCCAGTAGTCCGGGCCCCGACGTGTTCGAGACCCAGTACTTC CASSPGPDVFETQYF TRBJ2-5 - - TRBV19
TGTGCCAGCACCCTGGACAGCCCCTCTGGGGCCAACGTCCTGACTTTC CASTLDSPSGANVLTF TRBJ2-6 - - TRBV11-1
TGTGCCAGCAGCTTAGCGGCGGCAGGGGGCTACGAGCAGTACTTC CASSLAAAGGYEQYF TRBJ2-7 TRBD1 - TRBV7-9
TGTGCCAGCAGTGAAATTCAGGACGGGAACACTGAAGCTTTCTTT CASSEIQDGNTEAFF TRBJ1-1 - - TRBV2
TGTGCCAGTAGTATAAAGGGTTCACCCCTCCACTTT CASSIKGSPLHF TRBJ1-6 - few TRBV19
TGTGCCATCAGTTTCCAGCAGAACACTGAAGCTTTCTTT CAISFQQNTEAFF TRBJ1-1 - - TRBV10-3
TGTGCCAGCAGCCTCCGGCAGGGGACCGAGCAGTACTTC CASSLRQGTEQYF TRBJ2-7 - few TRBV4-2
TGTGCCAGCAGTTATGGACATGGTTTCGCCTTC CASSYGHGFAF TRBJ1-2 - - TRBV6-2/TRBV6-3
TGTGCCAGTAGTATCTGGGGGCTGGACACTGAAGCTTTCTTT CASSIWGLDTEAFF TRBJ1-1 - few TRBV19
TGTGCCAGCAGACGACAGGGGGTGAGCAATCAGCCCCAGCATTTT CASRRQGVSNQPQHF TRBJ1-5 TRBD1 - TRBV28
TGCGCCAGCAGCCAAGATCTTAAGACAGCAGATACGCAGTATTTT CASSQDLKTADTQYF TRBJ2-3 - - TRBV4-3
TGTGCCAGCACTCGGGGACCCCATGGCTACACCTTC CASTRGPHGYTF TRBJ1-2 - - TRBV12-3/TRBV12-4
TGTGCCAGCAGTAGGCGCGGAGGCACTGAAGCTTTCTTT CASSRRGGTEAFF TRBJ1-1 - - TRBV6-5
TGTGCCAGCAGCGAGACTAGCGGGAAGGCCTACGAGCAGTACTTC CASSETSGKAYEQYF TRBJ2-7 TRBD2 few TRBV2
TGTGCCAGCAGCTTGACGGGACAGGGTCAGAGAAACATTCAGTACTTC CASSLTGQGQRNIQYF TRBJ2-4 TRBD1 - TRBV5-4
TGTGCCAGCAGCGCCCGGGACATAGCTAACTATGGCTACACCTTC CASSARDIANYGYTF TRBJ1-2 - few TRBV9
TGCGCCAGCAGCCAAGACACCCACTCGAATTCACCCCTCCACTTT CASSQDTHSNSPLHF TRBJ1-6 - once TRBV4-3
TGTGCCAGCAGCGTAGGAGCTAGCGGAGCAGGGAATGAGCAGTTCTTC CASSVGASGAGNEQFF TRBJ2-1 TRBD2 - TRBV9
TGCGCCAGCAGCGCCGGGACGGACGGGAATCAGCCCCAGCATTTT CASSAGTDGNQPQHF TRBJ1-5 - - TRBV5-1
TGTGCCAGCAGCTTGGTCAGGGGGCTTGGCTACACCTTC CASSLVRGLGYTF TRBJ1-2 TRBD1 few TRBV5-6
TGTGCCAGCAGCCTCGGGGGGCCTGGGGCCAACGTCCTGACTTTC CASSLGGPGANVLTF TRBJ2-6 - - TRBV7-3
TGTGCCACCAGCAGCCCAGGGACTACCGGGGAGCTGTTTTTT CATSSPGTTGELFF TRBJ2-2 - - TRBV15
TGTGCCAGCAGCCTGACAGGGAACACTGAAGCTTTCTTT CASSLTGNTEAFF TRBJ1-1 - once TRBV7-3
TGTGCCAGCAGTTTCCTTGATAATACGCAGTATTTT CASSFLDNTQYF TRBJ2-3 - - TRBV12-3/TRBV12-4
TGTGCCAGCAGCCGGTTAGCGGGAGTACTCTACGAGCAGTACTTC CASSRLAGVLYEQYF TRBJ2-7 TRBD2 - TRBV7-2
TGTGCCAGCAGCTCCTCGGGACTGAACACAGATACGCAGTATTTT CASSSSGLNTDTQYF TRBJ2-3 - - TRBV11-2
TGTGCCAGCAGATGGACTAGCGGGAGCTCCTACGAGCAGTACTTC CASRWTSGSSYEQYF TRBJ2-7 TRBD2 - TRBV11-2
TGTGCCAGCAGTTACTCGGAAGGGACCTTCGCTTTCTTT CASSYSEGTFAFF TRBJ1-1 - - TRBV6-6
TGTGCCAGCAGTCACAGGGGGTTCTACGAGCAGTACTTC CASSHRGFYEQYF TRBJ2-7 TRBD1 - TRBV6-5
TGTGCCAGCAGCTTAGCGTCGGGCACCGGGGAGCTGTTTTTT CASSLASGTGELFF TRBJ2-2 - once TRBV7-9
TGTGCCAGCAGTTATCTGGGGTTTAGCAATCAGCCCCAGCATTTT CASSYLGFSNQPQHF TRBJ1-5 - - TRBV6-2/TRBV6-3
TGCGCCAGCAGCTTGGTAGGCGGGAGCTCCTACAATGAGCAGTTCTTC CASSLVGGSSYNEQFF TRBJ2-1 TRBD2 - TRBV5-1
TGTGCCACCCGCCGCGCAGGGGAAAAACTGTTTTTT CATRRAGEKLFF TRBJ1-4 - - TRBV24-1